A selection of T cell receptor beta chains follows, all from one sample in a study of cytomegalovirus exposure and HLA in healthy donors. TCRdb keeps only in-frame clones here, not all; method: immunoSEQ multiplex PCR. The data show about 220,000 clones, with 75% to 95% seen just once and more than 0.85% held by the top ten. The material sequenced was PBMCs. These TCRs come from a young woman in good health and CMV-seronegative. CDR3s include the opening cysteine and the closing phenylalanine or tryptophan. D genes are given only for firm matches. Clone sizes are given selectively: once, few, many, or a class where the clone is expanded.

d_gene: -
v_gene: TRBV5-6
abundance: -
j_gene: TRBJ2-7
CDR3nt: TGTGCCAGCAGCTTGGGGCTGAGGGCCTACGAGCAGTACTTC
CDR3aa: CASSLGLRAYEQYF

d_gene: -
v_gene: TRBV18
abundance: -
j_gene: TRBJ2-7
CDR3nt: TGTGCCAGCTCACCAAGTTCAGGGGAGCAGTACTTC
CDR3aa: CASSPSSGEQYF

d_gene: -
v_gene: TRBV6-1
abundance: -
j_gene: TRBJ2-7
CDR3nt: TGTGCCAGCAGTCTAGCCGAGTCCTACGAGCAGTACTTC
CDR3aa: CASSLAESYEQYF

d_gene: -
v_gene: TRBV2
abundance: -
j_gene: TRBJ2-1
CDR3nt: TGTGCCAGCAGTGAGGTCGCGCCCTCCAATGAGCAGTTCTTC
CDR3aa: CASSEVAPSNEQFF

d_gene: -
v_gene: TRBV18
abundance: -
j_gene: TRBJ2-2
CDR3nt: TGTGCCAGCTCACCTATGAGGCCGCAATCCTACACCGGGGAGCTGTTTTTT
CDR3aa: CASSPMRPQSYTGELFF

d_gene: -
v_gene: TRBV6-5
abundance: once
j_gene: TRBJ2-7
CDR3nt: TGTGCCAGCAACCCCAGCGGTTCCTACGAGCAGTACTTC
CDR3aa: CASNPSGSYEQYF

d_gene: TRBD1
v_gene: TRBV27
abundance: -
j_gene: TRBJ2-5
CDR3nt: TGTGCCAGCAGTTCCGGGACAGGGGTAGTGACCCAGTACTTC
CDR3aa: CASSSGTGVVTQYF

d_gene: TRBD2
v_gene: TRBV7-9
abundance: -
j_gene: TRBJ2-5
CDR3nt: TGTGCCAGCAGTGGGAGGGAGGGCCCAGAGACCCAGTACTTC
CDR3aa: CASSGREGPETQYF

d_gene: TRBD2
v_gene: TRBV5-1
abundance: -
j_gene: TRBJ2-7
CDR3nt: TGCGCCAGCAGTCCTATTCGACTAGCGGGAGGTCCCTACGAGCAGTACTTC
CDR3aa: CASSPIRLAGGPYEQYF

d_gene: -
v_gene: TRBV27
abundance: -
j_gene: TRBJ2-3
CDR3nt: TGTGCCAGCAGTTCCTTCGGCGGGACAGATACGCAGTATTTT
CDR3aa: CASSSFGGTDTQYF

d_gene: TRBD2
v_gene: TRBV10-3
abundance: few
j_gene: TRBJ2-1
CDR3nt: TGTGCCATCAGTATAGAGGGCCTGGGAGCGGGAAAAGTGAATGAGCAGTTCTTC
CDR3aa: CAISIEGLGAGKVNEQFF

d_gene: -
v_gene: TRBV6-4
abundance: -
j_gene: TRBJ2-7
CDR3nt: TGTGCCAGCAGTGAAGGGGACTCCTACGAGCAGTACTTC
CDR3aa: CASSEGDSYEQYF

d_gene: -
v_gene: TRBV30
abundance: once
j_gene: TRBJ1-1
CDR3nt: TGTGCCTGGAGTCACAACAGGGATACTGAAGCTTTCTTT
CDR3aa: CAWSHNRDTEAFF

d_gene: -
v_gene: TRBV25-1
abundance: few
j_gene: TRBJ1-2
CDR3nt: TGTGCCAGCAGTGAATTCGGGTATGGCTACACCTTC
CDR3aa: CASSEFGYGYTF

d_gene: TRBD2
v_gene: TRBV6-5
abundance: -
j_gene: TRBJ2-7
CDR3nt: TGTGCCAGCAGTTACCGGACTAGCCCCGACTACGAGCAGTACTTC
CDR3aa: CASSYRTSPDYEQYF

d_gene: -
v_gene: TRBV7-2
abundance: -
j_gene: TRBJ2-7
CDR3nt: TGTGCCAGCAGCCCCCCCTCTTACGAGCAGTACTTC
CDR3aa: CASSPPSYEQYF

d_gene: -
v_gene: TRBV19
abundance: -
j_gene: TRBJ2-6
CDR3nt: TGTGCCACCTATCCCCCTGGGGCCAACGTCCTGACTTTC
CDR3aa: CATYPPGANVLTF

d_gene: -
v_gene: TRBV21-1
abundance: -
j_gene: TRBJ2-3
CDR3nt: TGTGCCAGCAGCGAACAGGGGGCAGATACGCAGTATTTT
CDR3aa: CASSEQGADTQYF

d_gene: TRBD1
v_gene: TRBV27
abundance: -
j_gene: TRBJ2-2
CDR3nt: TGTGCCAGCAGTGCAACGGGACAGCTCACCGGGGAGCTGTTTTTT
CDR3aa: CASSATGQLTGELFF

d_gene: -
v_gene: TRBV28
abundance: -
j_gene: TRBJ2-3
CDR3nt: TGTGCCAGCAGGGACAGTACAGATACGCAGTATTTT
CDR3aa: CASRDSTDTQYF

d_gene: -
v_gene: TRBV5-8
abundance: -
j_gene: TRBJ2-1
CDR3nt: TGTGCCAGCAGCTTGGCCGGGGAGACCTATGCGCAGTTCTTC
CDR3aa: CASSLAGETYAQFF

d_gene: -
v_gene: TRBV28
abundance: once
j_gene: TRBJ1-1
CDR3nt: TGTGCCAGCAGAATAGTCGGGGGTAATCAGGAAGCTTTCTTT
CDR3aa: CASRIVGGNQEAFF

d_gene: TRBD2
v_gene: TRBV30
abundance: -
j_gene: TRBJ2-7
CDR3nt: TGTGCCTGGAGTCCCCGAAGAGGGACTAGCGGGACCTCCTACGAGCAGTACTTC
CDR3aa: CAWSPRRGTSGTSYEQYF

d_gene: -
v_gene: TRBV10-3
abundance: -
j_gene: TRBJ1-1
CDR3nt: TGTGCCACCCTGTCGACGGGGACTGAAGCTTTCTTT
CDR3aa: CATLSTGTEAFF